A selection of T cell receptor beta chains follows, all from one sample in a study of lymphopenia after photon versus proton radiotherapy. This table comes from immunoSEQ multiplex PCR, and its TCRdb copy is limited to in-frame clones, with some not included. This repertoire shows 18,000 or so clones, 70% to 90% found once; its top ten account for about 9.1%. This specimen was peripheral blood, taken from a patient treated with proton-based radiotherapy. These receptors all stem from a man between 70 and 80 years old with pancreatic cancer. The conserved cysteine and the conserved F or W are not part of the CDR3 here.

V: TRBV20-1
J: TRBJ1-4
CDR3: SASDNEKLF

V: TRBV19
J: TRBJ2-6
CDR3: ASGANVLT

V: TRBV7-2
J: TRBJ2-5
CDR3: ASSFAGGTGFQETQY

V: TRBV6-1
J: TRBJ2-6
CDR3: ASSSGANVLT

V: TRBV6-5
J: TRBJ2-2
CDR3: ASSSHRGRGELF

V: TRBV11-3
J: TRBJ1-2
CDR3: ASSLEGRGGNYGYT

V: TRBV11-3
J: TRBJ2-3
CDR3: ASSLGGRSGRIDTQY

V: TRBV11-3
J: TRBJ2-7
CDR3: ASSLSFSGSRYEQY

V: TRBV27
J: TRBJ2-7
CDR3: ASSLKGQGVHEQY

V: TRBV7-9
J: TRBJ2-7
CDR3: ASRDLSYEQY

V: TRBV5-1
J: TRBJ1-1
CDR3: ASSSRTGGADTEAF

V: TRBV5-4
J: TRBJ2-5
CDR3: ASSKQGVGETQY

V: TRBV29-1
J: TRBJ2-7
CDR3: RCLPRGTYEQY

V: TRBV6-1
J: TRBJ1-5
CDR3: ASAASAIQPQH

V: TRBV18
J: TRBJ2-7
CDR3: ASSDLPTGRSEQY

V: TRBV16
J: TRBJ2-2
CDR3: ASSQSEEGELF

V: TRBV27
J: TRBJ2-7
CDR3: ASSLSIREGSYEQY

V: TRBV7-9
J: -
CDR3: ASSYPQVPYEQY

V: TRBV5-5
J: TRBJ2-7
CDR3: ASSFRGSSYEQY

V: TRBV19
J: TRBJ1-4
CDR3: ASSIDRGVANEKLF

V: TRBV2
J: TRBJ1-5
CDR3: ASSARQGLIQRTQH

V: TRBV7-3
J: TRBJ1-1
CDR3: ASSPGGDTEAF

V: TRBV29-1
J: TRBJ1-2
CDR3: SVVVPLDRNGYT

V: TRBV7-3
J: TRBJ2-7
CDR3: ASSLKQGVDEQY

V: TRBV6-1
J: TRBJ2-7
CDR3: ASSEELLGSYEQY

V: TRBV18
J: TRBJ1-5
CDR3: ASSQRDRADNQPQH

V: TRBV19
J: TRBJ1-5
CDR3: ASSTTQGNQPQH

V: TRBV5-8
J: TRBJ1-6
CDR3: ASSLDRTPNSLH

V: TRBV16
J: TRBJ2-3
CDR3: ASSQSSTSWDTQY

V: TRBV9
J: TRBJ1-1
CDR3: ASSPDSPGPEAF

V: TRBV5-6
J: TRBJ1-1
CDR3: ASSSDIYTEAF

V: TRBV19
J: TRBJ2-3
CDR3: ASRTASDTSTDTQY

V: TRBV2
J: TRBJ2-7
CDR3: ASRGGPYEQY

V: TRBV27
J: TRBJ2-2
CDR3: ASRNIANTGELF

V: TRBV5-1
J: TRBJ2-1
CDR3: ASSNRLAGQYNEQF

V: TRBV5-1
J: TRBJ2-5
CDR3: ASSLEETQY

V: TRBV7-2
J: TRBJ2-7
CDR3: ASSPLLYEQY

V: TRBV2
J: TRBJ2-3
CDR3: ASSAGGAHTDTQY

V: TRBV12-5
J: TRBJ2-7
CDR3: ARTGDEQY

V: TRBV7-6
J: TRBJ2-3
CDR3: ASSRSTDTQY

V: TRBV15
J: TRBJ2-1
CDR3: ATREDYSYNEQF

V: TRBV25-1
J: TRBJ2-7
CDR3: ASREAGGHEQY

V: TRBV27
J: TRBJ2-1
CDR3: ASLAPPYNEQF

V: TRBV29-1
J: TRBJ2-1
CDR3: SVKASGRTPEQF

V: TRBV5-1
J: TRBJ2-1
CDR3: ASSLTTDEQF

V: TRBV5-1
J: TRBJ2-5
CDR3: ASSLQGRGKETQY

V: TRBV30
J: TRBJ2-3
CDR3: AWKGGRAKGDTQY

V: TRBV11-2
J: TRBJ2-7
CDR3: ASSTWAGGEQY

V: TRBV18
J: TRBJ1-6
CDR3: ASSPAGPPRRNSPLH

V: TRBV5-1
J: TRBJ1-6
CDR3: ASSLESSAYNSPLH

V: TRBV5-4
J: TRBJ1-4
CDR3: ASSLGGRGNEKLF